A single sample is the source of the 32 T cell receptor beta chains below, sequenced in a study of CD8+ T cells in alopecia areata. Treatment defined: oral pan-JAK inhibitor, 5-10 mg twice daily. Once RNA had been extracted, it was reverse transcribed into cDNA to act as the sequencing template. The table came from immunoSEQ multiplex PCR; TCRdb's copy has only in-frame clones and leaves some out. The table has 150,000 to 200,000 clones, approximately 67% seen once. The source was CD4+ T cells sorted from blood, collected at approximately week 50, from a patient treated with tofacitinib. The receptors here all came from a human donor with alopecia areata.

CDR3 residues: CAWSVVGGGYEQYF. DNA of the CDR3: TGTGCCTGGAGTGTTGTAGGGGGAGGCTACGAGCAGTACTTC. This chain links TRBV30 with TRBJ2-7; D tentatively reads TRBD1 or TRBD2 (6 bases each). The CDR3 is made up of 14 amino acids. CDR1 and CDR2 from the germline V gene are GTSNPN and SVGIG (reference sequence). V shed 0 bases and J shed 3 bases, with 12 bases lying between them. The complete variable domain, with remaining parts taken from reference TRBV30 and TRBJ2-7, reads SQTIHQWPATLVQPVGSPLSLECTVEGTSNPNLYWYRQAAGRGLQLLFYSVGIGQISSEVPQNLSASRPQDRQFILSSKKLLLSDSGFYLCAWSVVGGGYEQYFGPGTRLTVT.

The table lists this clone with a few counts. The chain couples TRBV29-1 to TRBJ1-2; TRBD1 might be the D (6 bases). The V and J ends lost 1 base and 3 bases respectively, with 15 bases between them. This CDR3 has 15 residues. Germline CDR1 is SQVTM and CDR2 is ANQGSEA. CDR3 protein: CSVEGDRGQHYGYTF. CDR3 in DNA: TGCAGCGTTGAAGGGGATAGAGGACAGCACTATGGCTACACCTTC.

V usage is TRBV11-2 and J usage is TRBJ2-3; no clear D. Per germline, CDR1 SGHAT and CDR2 FQNNGV. The CDR3 covers 17 residues. Trimming shortened V by 1 base and J by 1 base, and 15 bases separated the two germline ends. CDR3 coding DNA: TGTGCCAGCAGCTTAGGTCAGCCCACTTTGGGCACAGATACGCAGTATTTT. It yields the protein CASSLGQPTLGTDTQYF.

In its sample, this clone was seen once. The V and J genes are TRBV15 and TRBJ1-2; TRBD1 matches 8 bases. J lost 8 bases, V lost 3 bases, and 14 bases had no gene match. The germline CDR1 and CDR2 sequences are LNHNV and YYDKDF (reference sequence). This CDR3 spans 16 amino acids. CDR3 nucleotide sequence: TGTGCCACCAGCAGTGGGGGAGGACAGGGTTTAGCAGGCTACACCTTC. It encodes CATSSGGGQGLAGYTF.

The chain uses TRBV4-3 and TRBJ2-3; D perhaps matches TRBD1 (5 bases). This CDR3 region has 15 residues. V was trimmed by 1 base and J by 3 bases, leaving 11 bases between them. Germline V CDR1 and CDR2: LGHNA, YSLEER. This CDR3 reads CASSQAVGPTDTQYF. CDR3 DNA sequence: TGCGCCAGCAGCCAAGCGGTGGGGCCAACAGATACGCAGTATTTT.

CDR3 protein: CASSYGQGSPYEQYF. The CDR3 nucleotides are TGTGCCAGCAGTTACGGACAGGGGAGCCCCTACGAGCAGTACTTC. J is TRBJ2-7 and V is TRBV6-5; the match to TRBD1 covers 9 bases. Germline CDR1 MNHEY, CDR2 SVGAGI. The length of the CDR3 is 15 residues. Trimming cost V 2 bases and J 2 bases; bases outside gene matches: 4.

This chain links TRBV30 with TRBJ2-5, with D perhaps TRBD1 or TRBD2 (6 bases each). Trimming shortened V by 5 bases and J by 5 bases, and 15 bases separated the two germline ends. The CDR3 consists of 13 residues. Germline V gene sequence: CDR1 GTSNPN, CDR2 SVGIG (reference sequence). The DNA of the CDR3 is TGTGCCTGGTCCCCGGGGGCTCGGGAGACCCAGTACTTC. Its translation: CAWSPGARETQYF.

V usage is TRBV4-3 and J usage is TRBJ1-2, with D possibly matching TRBD1 (6 bases). CDR1 and CDR2 from the germline V gene are LGHNA and YSLEER. The CDR3 has 15 amino acids. Trimming removed 3 bases from V and 5 bases from J, with 16 bases in between. CDR3 DNA: TGCGCCAGCAGCCAGGATAACAGGGTCGGGTATGGCTACACCTTC. This gives the protein CASSQDNRVGYGYTF.

V usage is TRBV28 and J usage is TRBJ1-5; tentatively, D is TRBD1 (5 bases). Per germline, CDR1 MDHEN and CDR2 SYDVKM. Trimming took 8 bases from V and 5 from J, leaving 10 bases between them. The CDR3 loop spans 12 amino acids. CDR3 sequence reads: CASLGTYQPQHF. The CDR3 DNA sequence: TGTGCCAGCTTGGGGACGTATCAGCCCCAGCATTTT.

The chain uses TRBV12-5 and TRBJ2-2; no clear D gene. The V gene's germline CDR1 is LGHNT and CDR2 FRNRAP. The CDR3 spans 15 residues. Between the trimmed V and J ends, which lost 4 bases and 2 bases, there was a span of 11 bases. In nucleotides, the CDR3 is TGTGCTAGTGGTTGGATTCTGCTAAACACCGGGGAGCTGTTTTTT. Its protein is CASGWILLNTGELFF.

The chain joins TRBV5-1 to TRBJ1-2, with no clear D. This CDR3 comprises 12 residues. V dropped 1 base and J dropped 4 bases, with 5 bases sitting between them. Germline V gives CDR1 SGHRS, CDR2 YFSETQ. Written as DNA, the CDR3 is TGCGCCAGCAGCTTGTCCGCCTATGGCTACACCTTC. Its protein product is CASSLSAYGYTF.

This clone was seen only once. V usage is TRBV7-3 and J usage is TRBJ2-3; 11 positions match TRBD2. The V and J ends lost 4 bases and 2 bases, in that order; junction bases with no gene match: 2. CDR3 length equals 15 residues. CDR1 and CDR2 (germline): SGHTA, FQGTGA. CDR3 bases: TGTGCCAGCAGCTCGGGACTAGCGGCCACAGATACGCAGTATTTT. Translated, it gives CASSSGLAATDTQYF.

The genes are TRBV30 and TRBJ2-6; D not certain. Germline V gives CDR1 GTSNPN, CDR2 SVGIG (reference sequence). The V gene lost 0 bases and the J gene lost 4 bases, with 10 bases spanning the gap. CDR3 length: 15 amino acids. CDR3 protein: CAWSVPGSGANVLTF. CDR3 coding DNA: TGTGCCTGGAGTGTTCCTGGCAGCGGGGCCAACGTCCTGACTTTC. Full variable domain (outside the CDR3, taken from reference TRBV30 and TRBJ2-6): SQTIHQWPATLVQPVGSPLSLECTVEGTSNPNLYWYRQAAGRGLQLLFYSVGIGQISSEVPQNLSASRPQDRQFILSSKKLLLSDSGFYLCAWSVPGSGANVLTFGAGSRLTVL.

The chain combines TRBV5-6 with TRBJ2-4; the match to TRBD1 covers 7 bases. This CDR3 is built from 16 residues. The germline CDR1 and CDR2 sequences are SGHDT and YYEEEE. V dropped 0 bases and J dropped 5; count of bases not matched to a gene: 8. The CDR3 spells CASSLAYRDSQNIQYF. DNA for the CDR3: TGTGCCAGCAGCTTGGCCTACCGGGACAGCCAAAACATTCAGTACTTC. Together with reference TRBV5-6 and TRBJ2-4, the CDR3 gives the full variable domain: DAGVTQSPTHLIKTRGQQVTLRCSPKSGHDTVSWYQQALGQGPQFIFQYYEEEERQRGNFPDRFSGHQFPNYSSELNVNALLLGDSALYLCASSLAYRDSQNIQYFGAGTRLSVL.

The genes are TRBV5-1 and TRBJ2-7; 9 positions agree with TRBD1. Germline V gene sequence: CDR1 SGHRS, CDR2 YFSETQ. This CDR3 spans 15 amino acids. The J segment lost 1 base and the V segment lost 3 bases, leaving 5 bases of the junction unmatched. This chain's CDR3 is CASSWRDRESYEQYF. The CDR3 region has the DNA TGCGCCAGCAGCTGGCGGGACAGGGAGTCCTACGAGCAGTACTTC. The full variable domain, completed using reference TRBV5-1 and TRBJ2-7, is KAGVTQTPRYLIKTRGQQVTLSCSPISGHRSVSWYQQTPGQGLQFLFEYFSETQRNKGNFPGRFSGRQFSNSRSEMNVSTLELGDSALYLCASSWRDRESYEQYFGPGTRLTVT.

The chain recombines TRBV2 with TRBJ2-5; D may match TRBD1 or TRBD2 (5 bases each). Per the germline V gene, CDR1 is SNHLY and CDR2 is FYNNEI. The CDR3 covers 12 residues. The ends were cut back, 10 bases at V and 3 bases at J, with 12 bases in the middle. CDR3 nucleotides: TGTGCCACCTACGGGGCCGAAGAGACCCAGTACTTC. Its protein is CATYGAEETQYF.

As for this clone: The junction and the germline gene differ at one end; a read error may be behind it. The chain uses TRBV2 and TRBJ1-4; the D is unclear. CDR1 SNHLY and CDR2 FYNNEI come from the germline V gene. The CDR3 has 11 amino acids. CDR3 sequence reads: CASSEARKLFF. DNA of the CDR3: TGTGCCAGCAGCGAAGCCCGGAAACTGTTTTTT.

The chain carries TRBV29-1 and TRBJ2-1; D not resolved. This CDR3 spans 10 amino acids. The V gene lost 3 bases and the J gene lost 6 bases, with 3 bases spanning the gap. CDR1 is SQVTM and CDR2 is ANQGSEA in the germline V gene. For the CDR3, the DNA is TGCAGCGTTGAGCTCAATGAGCAGTTCTTC. Protein sequence: CSVELNEQFF.

This clone has more than one count but fewer than ten. The genes are TRBV27 and TRBJ2-1; no clear D. V lost 4 bases and J 0 bases, leaving 16 bases between the germline ends. Germline V gene lookup returns CDR1 MNHEY and CDR2 SMNVEV (reference sequence). The CDR3 has 17 residues. For the CDR3, the DNA is TGTGCCAGCAGTTCCCTTCTCCGCGGAAGCTCCTACAATGAGCAGTTCTTC. Its translation: CASSSLLRGSSYNEQFF.

Only a few counts were recorded for this clone. This chain connects TRBV30 to TRBJ2-5; D unclear. Trimming stripped 1 base from V and 1 base from J, with 1 base between. The CDR3 runs to 11 residues. CDR1 and CDR2 (germline): GTSNPN, SVGIG (reference sequence). The CDR3 DNA sequence: TGTGCCTGGAGTGCCCAAGAGACCCAGTACTTC. Translation: CAWSAQETQYF.

The genes are TRBV28 and TRBJ1-2; D is unclear. The CDR3 spans 12 residues. Trimming took off 5 bases at V and 5 bases at J, with 9 bases between the two ends. Looked up from germline, CDR1 is MDHEN and CDR2 is SYDVKM. CDR3 region: CASSQPVYGYTF. The CDR3 region has the DNA TGTGCCAGCAGTCAACCCGTTTATGGCTACACCTTC.

The chain couples TRBV30 to TRBJ1-1; possible D gene TRBD1, 6 bases. The V gene's germline CDR1 is GTSNPN and CDR2 SVGIG (reference sequence). The CDR3 totals 14 residues. Trimming stripped 4 bases from V and 5 bases from J, with 17 bases between. CDR3 region: CAWTLLQGRTEAFF. Written as DNA, the CDR3 is TGTGCCTGGACTCTATTGCAGGGGCGGACTGAAGCTTTCTTT.

The chain is built from TRBV30 and TRBJ1-5, with TRBD1 identical over 8 bases. V was clipped by 5 bases and J by 5 bases; unmatched bases: 11. The CDR3 spans 15 residues. Germline CDR1 and CDR2: GTSNPN and SVGIG (reference sequence). The DNA for the CDR3 is TGTGCCTGGGGACGTACAGGGGGTTGGGATCAGCCCCAGCATTTT. The encoded protein is CAWGRTGGWDQPQHF.

The chain links TRBV30 to TRBJ1-2, with 7 positions matching TRBD1. The V gene end was trimmed by 1 base and the J gene end by 4 bases; junction bases not matched to a gene: 6. The germline CDR1 and CDR2 sequences are GTSNPN and SVGIG (reference sequence). The length of the CDR3 is 14 residues. The CDR3 reads CAWSDRGRGYGYTF. Here the CDR3 DNA reads TGTGCCTGGAGTGACAGGGGTCGTGGCTATGGCTACACCTTC.

The chain links TRBV7-2 to TRBJ1-1; D is ambiguous. This CDR3 is 13 amino acids long. Germline V gene lookup returns CDR1 SGHTA and CDR2 FQGNSA. The V and J ends lost 0 bases and 1 base respectively, with 3 bases between them. CDR3 nucleotide sequence: TGTGCCAGCAGCTTAGCGCCGAACACTGAAGCTTTCTTT. It codes for CASSLAPNTEAFF. The variable domain in full, completed from reference TRBV7-2 and TRBJ1-1, reads GAGVSQSPSNKVTEKGKDVELRCDPISGHTALYWYRQSLGQGLEFLIYFQGNSAPDKSGLPSDRFSAERTGGSVSTLTIQRTQQEDSAVYLCASSLAPNTEAFFGQGTRLTVV.

This chain uses TRBV29-1 with TRBJ2-7; D is uncertain. The CDR3 extends over 13 amino acids. Germline CDR1 reads SQVTM; CDR2 reads ANQGSEA. Trimming took 6 bases from V and 7 from J, leaving 19 bases between them. The CDR3 DNA is TGCAGCGTGATAAACACAGTGGTGGGTGAGCAGTACTTC. It is translated as CSVINTVVGEQYF.

About this clone itself: Other DNA sequences in this sample translate to the same CDR3. The rearrangement links TRBV30 to TRBJ2-1; a weak D match, TRBD2 (5 bases). CDR3 length: 11 residues. Germline CDR1 is GTSNPN and CDR2 is SVGIG (reference sequence). V lost 1 base, J lost 7 bases, and 5 bases lay in between. CDR3 amino acids: CAWSGLNEQFF. The CDR3 DNA is TGTGCCTGGAGTGGACTAAATGAGCAGTTCTTC.

V gene TRBV6-5 combines with J gene TRBJ1-1; D is uncertain. This CDR3 is built from 13 residues. Germline V gene sequence: CDR1 MNHEY, CDR2 SVGAGI. V lost 2 bases to trimming and J lost 4 bases, with 8 bases between them. In nucleotides, the CDR3 is TGTGCCAGCAGTTACGAAGAGGGCACTGAAGCTTTCTTT. Translating gives CASSYEEGTEAFF.

This clone showed up many times. The genes are TRBV10-2 and TRBJ1-5; D not certain. The germline V and J ends were trimmed by 3 bases and 6 bases, with 15 bases remaining between them. Germline loops: CDR1 WSHSY, CDR2 SAAADI. CDR3 length: 15 amino acids. The CDR3 region has the DNA TGCGCCAGCAGTGACACCCAGCGGGGTGGTCAGCCCCAGCATTTT. Its protein is CASSDTQRGGQPQHF.

V is TRBV19 and J is TRBJ1-5, with 7 bases fitting TRBD1. CDR1 LNHDA and CDR2 SQIVND come from the germline V gene (reference sequence). The V and J ends lost 4 bases and 4 bases, in that order; junction bases with no gene match: 7. This CDR3 has 15 amino acids. The CDR3 DNA sequence: TGTGCCAGTAGTAGAGAAAACAGGGGTAATCAGCCCCAGCATTTT. Translated: CASSRENRGNQPQHF.

The chain links TRBV29-1 to TRBJ1-1, with TRBD1 identical over 8 bases. J was trimmed by 1 base and V by 6 bases; bases with no gene match: 7. CDR1 and CDR2 from the germline V gene are SQVTM and ANQGSEA. The CDR3 is made up of 14 amino acids. CDR3 loop: CSVERTGSNTEAFF. As DNA, the CDR3 is TGCAGCGTAGAGAGGACAGGGTCGAACACTGAAGCTTTCTTT.

The chain carries TRBV4-3 and TRBJ2-1, with 8 bases aligning to TRBD1. The germline CDR1 and CDR2 sequences are LGHNA and YSLEER. The CDR3 has 14 residues. V lost 1 base and J lost 7; bases outside the gene matches: 3. CDR3 coding DNA: TGCGCCAGCAGCCAAGGACAGGGGCGGAATGAGCAGTTCTTC. This gives the protein CASSQGQGRNEQFF.